One sample yielded the 11 T cell receptor beta chains listed below, sequenced in a study of T cell clonotyping in hematopoietic cell transplantation. Profiled with immunoSEQ multiplex PCR; TCRdb holds only in-frame clones, not every one. The sample has tens of thousands of clones; more than 75% are singletons. Time point specified: recipient sample about 28 days before transplant, after cytoreduction. Sample: peripheral blood mononuclear cells, taken before stem cell transplant. The receptor source for this set is a man in his 60s with biphenotypic leukemia. Some clones in this sample may be carry-over from other donors' samples.

The chain links TRBV6-5 to TRBJ1-2, with D unresolved. This CDR3 has 15 residues. Trimming took off 8 bases at V and 7 bases at J, with 23 bases between the two ends. The germline CDR1 and CDR2 sequences are MNHEY and SVGAGI. This chain's CDR3 is CASAPALLDGAGYTF. The CDR3, as DNA: TGTGCCAGCGCGCCAGCCCTTCTAGACGGAGCTGGCTACACCTTC.

The rearrangement uses TRBV28 and TRBJ2-2; D not certain. V lost 2 bases, J lost 0 bases, and 4 bases lay in between. The length of the CDR3 is 14 residues. CDR1 and CDR2 from the germline V gene are MDHEN and SYDVKM. CDR3: CASSLGTNTGELFF. CDR3 in DNA: TGTGCCAGCAGTTTAGGGACGAACACCGGGGAGCTGTTTTTT.

The J gene is TRBJ1-5, the V gene TRBV30; tentative D call: TRBD1 (5 bases). This CDR3 comprises 13 residues. Trimming cost V 0 bases and J 6 bases, with 9 bases left between them. CDR1 is GTSNPN and CDR2 is SVGIG in the germline V gene (reference sequence). The CDR3 coding sequence is TGTGCCTGGAGTGTAGGGGAGGCTCAGCCCCAGCATTTT. It encodes CAWSVGEAQPQHF.

The chain employs TRBV2 and TRBJ2-7; possibly TRBD1 for D (6 bases). The CDR3 runs to 16 residues. V was clipped by 9 bases and J by 2 bases, with 23 bases between them. Germline V gene lookup returns CDR1 SNHLY and CDR2 FYNNEI. CDR3 DNA sequence: TGTGCCAGGGGCGAGAGGGAAAACCGGGACACCTACGAGCAGTACTTC. Translating gives CARGERENRDTYEQYF.

The V gene is TRBV7-8, the J gene TRBJ2-2, with a tentative D call TRBD1 (6 bases). Germline V gene sequence: CDR1 SGHVS, CDR2 FQNEAQ. V was pared by 1 base and J by 0 bases, with 6 bases between. CDR3 size: 15 residues. The CDR3 protein is CASSLGTANTGELFF. The DNA of the CDR3 is TGTGCCAGCAGCTTAGGGACAGCGAACACCGGGGAGCTGTTTTTT.

In this sample, this clone turned up a few times. The chain combines TRBV5-1 with TRBJ1-2; D not certain. Germline V gene sequence: CDR1 SGHRS, CDR2 YFSETQ. The ends were cut back, 4 bases at V and 0 bases at J, with 7 bases in the middle. The CDR3 length is 13 residues. CDR3 loop: CASSPGSNYGYTF. The CDR3 nucleotides are TGCGCCAGCAGCCCCGGTTCTAACTATGGCTACACCTTC.

The CDR3 loop is CARILWTRGEQYF. CDR3 nucleotides: TGTGCCAGGATCCTTTGGACGAGGGGCGAGCAGTACTTC. The chain combines TRBV7-3 with TRBJ2-7; D could derive from TRBD1 or TRBD2 (5 bases each). The CDR3 is 13 amino acids. Germline V lookup: CDR1 SGHTA, CDR2 FQGTGA. V shed 9 bases and J shed 6 bases, with 18 bases lying between them.

This clone was seen just once. The CDR3 region is CASSVNNMNTEAFF. DNA of the CDR3: TGTGCCAGCAGCGTAAACAACATGAACACTGAAGCTTTCTTT. This chain uses TRBV9 with TRBJ1-1, with D uncertain. This CDR3 spans 14 amino acids. Trimming removed 1 base at V and 0 bases at J, with 7 bases between. Germline V gene data show CDR1 as SGDLS and CDR2 as YYNGEE.

The V call is TRBV21-1, the J call TRBJ1-1; the D call in the table, TRBD1, was not verified against the DNA. TRBV21-1 is flagged as a pseudogene. This CDR3 region has 18 residues. This chain's CDR3 is CASSKERGTAQMNTEAFF. The DNA for the CDR3 is TGTGCCAGCAGCAAAGAAAGGGGAACAGCCCAAATGAACACTGAAGCTTTCTTT.

This clone is a singleton in its sample. The genes are TRBV6-5 and TRBJ2-3; D gene uncertain. Trimming shortened V by 2 bases and J by 1 base, and 4 bases separated the two germline ends. The CDR3 contains 13 residues. CDR1 is MNHEY, CDR2 SVGAGI, per germline. The CDR3 DNA reads TGTGCCAGCAGTTACGGCGGCACAGATACGCAGTATTTT. This sequence encodes CASSYGGTDTQYF.

In DNA, the CDR3 is TGTGCCAGCAGCGTGAGGCCCCGGAGCGAGACCCAGTACTTC. Encoded protein: CASSVRPRSETQYF. The chain uses TRBV9 and TRBJ2-5; no clear D gene. V lost 2 bases, J lost 5 bases, and 13 bases lay in between. Germline V gene sequence: CDR1 SGDLS, CDR2 YYNGEE. The CDR3 covers 14 residues.